This T cell receptor (beta chain) was sequenced during a study of T-cell reconstitution after alpha-beta-depleted transplantation in children. The CDR3 runs 12 residues. Germline CDR1 is SGHAT and CDR2 is FQNNGV. V lost 5 bases to trimming and J lost 4 bases, with 8 bases between them. This clonotype has ten or more counts. A library of TCRbeta sequences, prepared with unique molecular identifiers, was generated. TCRdb reprocessed the PCR reads with MiXCR, giving one entry per CDR3 protein. The sample holds around 700,000 distinct CDR3 sequences, around 14% seen once. The sequence was obtained from a girl between 2 and 10 years old with congenital amegakaryocytic thrombocytopenia, due to receive a stem cell transplant. The sample in question was PBMCs, obtained before TCRalphabeta/CD19-depleted stem cell transplant. This chain connects TRBV11-2 to TRBJ2-5; D is undetermined. The CDR3 protein is CASSPIGETQYF. CDR3 nucleotides: TGTGCCAGCAGCCCCATTGGAGAGACCCAGTACTTC.